The 2 T cell receptor beta chains presented below share a single source sample, sequenced in a study of control samples from healthy donors and cancer patients. Only in-frame clones appear in the TCRdb table, and some are missing; sequencing was by immunoSEQ multiplex PCR. The sample holds 120,000 or so clones, 80% to 90% seen once. Sequences were obtained from blood. The receptors derive from a man aged 55 to 69 in good health.

This rearrangement joins TRBV19 to TRBJ2-3; TRBD2 agrees at 8 bases. The germline V gene has CDR1 LNHDA and CDR2 SQIVND (reference sequence). J gave up 2 bases and V 4 bases, and 8 bases lay outside the gene matches. This CDR3 spans 16 amino acids. Here the CDR3 reads CASSTSGTRVTDTQYF. CDR3 DNA sequence: TGTGCCAGTAGTACCTCCGGGACTAGAGTCACAGATACGCAGTATTTT.

The V gene is TRBV5-1, the J gene TRBJ1-6; D is undetermined. Trimming removed 0 bases at V and 8 bases at J, with 6 bases between. The length of the CDR3 is 13 residues. In germline, CDR1 is SGHRS, CDR2 YFSETQ. CDR3 nucleotide sequence: TGCGCCAGCAGCTTGGGTGCGGATTCACCCCTCCACTTT. It is translated as CASSLGADSPLHF.